A selection of T cell receptor beta chains follows, all from one sample in a study of shared clonotypes between healthy human individuals. Data came from immunoSEQ multiplex PCR; TCRdb stores just in-frame clones and leaves some out. The data contain 1.6 million or so clones, about 96% of them singletons. Sequenced sample: naive CD4+ T cells sorted from blood. Source of these receptors: a man aged 25 to 40 in good health. Both conserved end residues are part of each CDR3. A D gene is named only where the DNA matches it firmly. Where a row states a size, it is once, few, many or the class of an expanded clone; other rows omit it.

NA	TRBD1	TRBV7-6	TRBJ2-2	TGTGCCAGCAGCTTGCCGACAGGGGGAACCGGGGAGCTGTTTTTT	CASSLPTGGTGELFF
NA	NA	TRBV28	TRBJ2-7	TGTGCCAGCAGTCCCACGGAGACCTCCTACGAGCAGTACTTC	CASSPTETSYEQYF
NA	NA	TRBV14	TRBJ2-6	TGTGCCAGCAGCCAAGCTGGGGCCAACGTCCTGACTTTC	CASSQAGANVLTF
NA	NA	TRBV4-1	TRBJ2-5	TGCGCCAGCAGCCAAGGTGAACTACAAGAGACCCAGTACTTC	CASSQGELQETQYF
NA	TRBD2	TRBV30	TRBJ2-3	TGTGCCTGGAGTGTACCCAGACTAGCCCTGTGGTCAACGCAGTATTTT	CAWSVPRLALWSTQYF
NA	TRBD2	TRBV13	TRBJ2-3	TGTGCCAGCAGCTTAGTCCGGGAGGGCCGGACAGATACGCAGTATTTT	CASSLVREGRTDTQYF
NA	NA	TRBV6-1	TRBJ2-2	TGTGCCAGCAGTGAAAGGTGGGGAATCGGGGAGCTGTTTTTT	CASSERWGIGELFF
NA	TRBD2	TRBV19	TRBJ2-5	TGTGCCAGTAGTACCGTACTAGCGGGAGTGGAGACCCAGTACTTC	CASSTVLAGVETQYF
NA	TRBD1	TRBV6-1	TRBJ1-1	TGTGCCAGCAGTGAAGCGGTGTTACAGGGGTTCGCTTTCTTT	CASSEAVLQGFAFF
NA	NA	TRBV10-2	TRBJ1-5	TGCGCCAGCAGTTTAAGACAGGCCGAGAATAGGCCCCAGCATTTT	CASSLRQAENRPQHF
NA	TRBD2	TRBV11-2	TRBJ2-1	TGTGCCAGCAGCGCTATGGGACTAGCGGTCTACAATGAGCAGTTCTTC	CASSAMGLAVYNEQFF
NA	NA	TRBV5-4	TRBJ1-5	TGTGCCAGCAGTCCGGGTGGGGGAGACCAGCCCCAGCATTTT	CASSPGGGDQPQHF
NA	NA	TRBV19	TRBJ2-2	TGTGCCAGTAGTATTGAGTGGGCCACCGGGGAGCTGTTTTTT	CASSIEWATGELFF
NA	TRBD2	TRBV6-5	TRBJ2-7	TGTGCCAGCAGTTCACTTACGGGAGGTAGTAGCGAGCAGTACTTC	CASSSLTGGSSEQYF
NA	NA	TRBV25-1	TRBJ2-2	TGTGCCAGCACTAGAGAAGTTCTACAAACCGGGGAGCTGTTTTTT	CASTREVLQTGELFF
NA	NA	TRBV7-9	TRBJ1-2	TGTGCCAGCAGCTTAGGAGTAACTAACTATGGCTACACCTTC	CASSLGVTNYGYTF
once	NA	TRBV7-6	TRBJ2-1	TGTGCCAGCAGCTTAGGGGATGAGCAGTTCTTC	CASSLGDEQFF
NA	TRBD1	TRBV7-2	TRBJ2-1	TGTGCCAGCAGCTCATCCGGGACAGGGACCCTCAATGAGCAGTTCTTC	CASSSSGTGTLNEQFF
NA	NA	TRBV7-6	TRBJ2-1	TGTGCCAGCAGCTTAGGTAGTCTGGGGGTGGTTAGCTCCTACAATGAGCAGTTCTTC	CASSLGSLGVVSSYNEQFF
NA	NA	TRBV19	TRBJ1-3	TGTGCCAGTATCGACAGATCTGGAAACACCATATATTTT	CASIDRSGNTIYF
NA	NA	TRBV30	TRBJ1-4	TGTGCCTGGAGTTTCGGCAGGCTTCATAAAAAACTGTTTTTT	CAWSFGRLHKKLFF
NA	TRBD2	TRBV27	TRBJ2-7	TGTGCCAGCAGTCCCAAAGCGGGAGTTCAATACGAGCAGTACTTC	CASSPKAGVQYEQYF
NA	TRBD2	TRBV10-1	TRBJ2-3	TGCGCCAGCAGTGAAGGGACTAGCGGGACCCTAGGACCACACACAGATACGCAGTATTTT	CASSEGTSGTLGPHTDTQYF
NA	NA	TRBV28	TRBJ2-2	TGTGCCAGCATGCCCACGAACACCGGGGAGCTGTTTTTT	CASMPTNTGELFF
NA	NA	TRBV5-1	TRBJ1-4	TGCGCCAGCAGCCCCCTGGGTGGGTTGGGAAGAGAAAAACTGTTTTTT	CASSPLGGLGREKLFF
NA	NA	TRBV14	TRBJ1-5	TGTGCCAGCAGCCAAAGTAGTTCCAATCAGCCCCAGCATTTT	CASSQSSSNQPQHF